The next 18 T cell receptor beta chains were all read from a single sample in a study of tissue T cells after allogeneic stem cell transplantation. Sequencing was performed with immunoSEQ multiplex PCR; in TCRdb, only in-frame clones are kept and a portion is missing. Here the sample spans some 5,000 clones, about 70% being singletons. Sequenced here: duodenal tissue, sampled at autopsy. All receptors derive from a female patient aged 18 to 49 with steroid-refractory graft-versus-host disease after an allogeneic stem cell transplant. Some T cells may be supplied by the graft donor.

This clone has just one count. The rearrangement uses TRBV7-8 and TRBJ2-7; 10 bases are a match to TRBD2. This CDR3 region has 15 residues. The germline V gene encodes CDR1 SGHVS and CDR2 FQNEAQ. The trim removed 5 bases at V and 0 bases at J, leaving 4 bases unmatched. The CDR3 nucleotides read TGTGCCAGCAGCCCAGCGGGAGGGCCCTCCTACGAGCAGTACTTC. It translates to CASSPAGGPSYEQYF.

Only a few counts were recorded for this clone. The chain is built from TRBV7-9 and TRBJ1-4; D is undetermined. CDR1 SEHNR and CDR2 FQNEAQ come from the germline V gene (reference sequence). The V end was cut by 4 bases, the J end by 8 bases, with 8 bases between. This CDR3 region has 12 residues. The DNA of the CDR3 is TGTGCCAGCAGCTCCCCTAGGGAAAAACTGTTTTTT. It codes for CASSSPREKLFF.

V usage is TRBV7-3 and J usage is TRBJ2-1; no reliable D call. Germline CDR1 is SGHTA and CDR2 is FQGTGA. The CDR3 totals 12 residues. Trimming removed 0 bases at V and 7 bases at J, with 4 bases between. The CDR3 DNA sequence: TGTGCCAGCAGCTTAACAGGAAATGAGCAGTTCTTC. Its translation: CASSLTGNEQFF.

The chain links TRBV4-1 to TRBJ2-1, with TRBD2 identical over 9 bases. V lost 7 bases, J lost 9 bases, and 4 bases stayed unmatched. This CDR3 region has 12 residues. CDR1 and CDR2 (germline): MGHRA, YSYEKL. The CDR3 sequence is CASTPLAGEQFF. The CDR3 nucleotides read TGCGCCAGCACCCCACTAGCGGGTGAGCAGTTCTTC.

This clone was picked up a small number of times. This chain connects TRBV15 to TRBJ1-2; the D is unclear. The V and J ends lost 5 bases and 8 bases respectively, with 9 bases between them. The CDR3 sequence is 11 residues long. Germline-derived CDR1 and CDR2 are LNHNV and YYDKDF (reference sequence). This CDR3 reads CATSVGVGYTF. CDR3 nucleotides: TGTGCCACCAGCGTGGGAGTAGGCTACACCTTC.

This sequence joins TRBV5-1 and TRBJ2-2; possible D gene TRBD2, 5 bases. The length of the CDR3 is 13 residues. The germline gives CDR1 SGHRS, CDR2 YFSETQ. Trimming removed 7 bases at V and 3 bases at J, with 10 bases between. CDR3 bases: TGCGCCAGCCGGCTGAGGGACACCGGGGAGCTGTTTTTT. Residues: CASRLRDTGELFF.

The V and J genes are TRBV5-1 and TRBJ2-1; D perhaps matches TRBD2 (5 bases). Deletions cut 1 base from V and 3 bases from J, with 11 bases between. Germline V gene data show CDR1 as SGHRS and CDR2 as YFSETQ. CDR3 length equals 15 residues. The CDR3 spells CASSLRRGGYNEQFF. As DNA, the CDR3 is TGCGCCAGCAGCTTGAGGCGAGGAGGCTACAATGAGCAGTTCTTC.

This clone occurred once. The chain recombines TRBV27 with TRBJ2-7; D call uncertain. Between the trimmed V and J ends, which lost 0 bases and 7 bases, there was a span of 10 bases. This CDR3 contains 13 residues. Germline loops: CDR1 MNHEY, CDR2 SMNVEV (reference sequence). In nucleotides, the CDR3 is TGTGCCAGCAGTTTATCACGAGGTGGAGAGCAGTACTTC. Its translation is CASSLSRGGEQYF.

The chain combines TRBV5-1 with TRBJ2-6, with 7 bases that match TRBD1. The CDR3 is 19 amino acids. Losses at the gene ends were 0 bases for V and 0 bases for J; bases not matched to a gene: 9. Germline values: CDR1 SGHRS, CDR2 YFSETQ. The CDR3 DNA is TGCGCCAGCAGCTTGGCCAAGGGGGCTTACTTCTCTGGGGCCAACGTCCTGACTTTC. It codes for CASSLAKGAYFSGANVLTF.

The gene calls are TRBV27 and TRBJ2-3, with 12 bases that match TRBD2. CDR3 length: 16 residues. V was clipped by 1 base and J by 8 bases; unmatched bases: 7. Per germline, CDR1 MNHEY and CDR2 SMNVEV (reference sequence). The CDR3 here is CASSLLLAGGPGTQYF. CDR3 in DNA: TGTGCCAGCAGTTTATTACTAGCGGGGGGCCCCGGTACGCAGTATTTT.

The J gene is TRBJ1-1, the V gene TRBV27; 7 bases fit TRBD1. With 5 bases clipped from V and 0 bases from J, the junction kept 3 bases outside the gene matches. Germline-derived CDR1 and CDR2 are MNHEY and SMNVEV (reference sequence). The CDR3 consists of 14 residues. The CDR3, as DNA: TGTGCCAGCAGTCCGGGACAGATGAACACTGAAGCTTTCTTT. It yields the protein CASSPGQMNTEAFF.

This clone is judged medium-sized (0.01 to 0.1%). V and J are TRBV6-5 and TRBJ1-2, with a tentative D call TRBD1 (5 bases). The CDR3 spans 15 residues. The ends were cut back, 6 bases at V and 2 bases at J, with 16 bases in the middle. Germline lookup yields CDR1 MNHEY and CDR2 SVGAGI. The CDR3 nucleotides are TGTGCCAGCAGGGATGGGGGGTTGGGAAACTATGGCTACACCTTC. Translating it yields CASRDGGLGNYGYTF.

The chain employs TRBV19 and TRBJ2-7; TRBD1 matches 8 bases. The CDR3 extends over 15 amino acids. Germline trimming cut 5 bases from V and 0 bases from J; bases unmatched to any gene: 6. CDR1 is LNHDA and CDR2 is SQIVND in the germline V gene (reference sequence). CDR3 sequence reads: CASSPGQGSSYEQYF. CDR3 nucleotides: TGTGCCAGTAGTCCTGGACAGGGATCCTCCTACGAGCAGTACTTC.

This clone was detected a few times. The chain employs TRBV2 and TRBJ2-5; a possible D gene is TRBD2 (5 bases). The CDR3 is 14 amino acids. Trimming left V 7 bases short and J 2 bases short, with 14 bases between. The germline V gene has CDR1 SNHLY and CDR2 FYNNEI. The CDR3 sequence: CASMEDFRQETQYF. The CDR3 DNA reads TGTGCCAGCATGGAGGACTTTAGACAAGAGACCCAGTACTTC.

This rearrangement joins TRBV27 to TRBJ1-1, with a weak D call TRBD1 (5 bases). CDR1 MNHEY and CDR2 SMNVEV come from the germline V gene (reference sequence). Trimming left V 7 bases short and J 0 bases short, with 12 bases between. The CDR3 length is 14 residues. CDR3 in DNA: TGTGCCAGCAAAACTCAGGGACTGAACACTGAAGCTTTCTTT. It translates to CASKTQGLNTEAFF.

The rearrangement joins TRBV5-4 to TRBJ2-1, with a tentative D call TRBD1 (6 bases). V shed 1 base and J shed 2 bases, with 13 bases lying between them. The CDR3 length is 16 residues. CDR1 and CDR2 from the germline V gene are SGHNT and YYREEE (reference sequence). CDR3 coding DNA: TGTGCCAGCAGCTTGTTTTGGGGGCGTCCCTACAATGAGCAGTTCTTC. Residues: CASSLFWGRPYNEQFF.

The V gene is TRBV10-3, the J gene TRBJ2-5; 10 bases agree with TRBD2. Unmatched junction bases numbered 6, after V lost 6 bases and J lost 5 bases. CDR3 length: 14 amino acids. Germline V gene sequence: CDR1 ENHRY, CDR2 SYGVKD. The CDR3, as DNA: TGTGCCATCAGACGGGCTAGCGGGAGTGAGACCCAGTACTTC. This sequence encodes CAIRRASGSETQYF.

The chain uses TRBV19 and TRBJ2-2; the match to TRBD2 covers 10 bases. The CDR3 loop spans 16 amino acids. The V gene end was trimmed by 5 bases and the J gene end by 4 bases; junction bases not matched to a gene: 7. CDR1 is LNHDA and CDR2 is SQIVND in the germline V gene (reference sequence). CDR3 bases: TGTGCCAGTAGTTCTCCTAGCGGGAGTAGCACCGGGGAGCTGTTTTTT. Translating gives CASSSPSGSSTGELFF.